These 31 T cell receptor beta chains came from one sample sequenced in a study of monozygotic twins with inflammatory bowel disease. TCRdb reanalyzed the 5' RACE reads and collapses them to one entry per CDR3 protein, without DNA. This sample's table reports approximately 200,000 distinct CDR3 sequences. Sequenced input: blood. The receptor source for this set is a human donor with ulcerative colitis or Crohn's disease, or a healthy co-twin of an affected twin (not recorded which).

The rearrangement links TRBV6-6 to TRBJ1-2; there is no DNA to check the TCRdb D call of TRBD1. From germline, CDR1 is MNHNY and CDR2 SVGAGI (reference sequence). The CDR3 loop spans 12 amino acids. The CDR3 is CASSPTGGGYTF.

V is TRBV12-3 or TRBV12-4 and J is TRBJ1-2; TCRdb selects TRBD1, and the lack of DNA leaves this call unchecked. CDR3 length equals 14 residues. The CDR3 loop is CASSLGTGVYGYTF.

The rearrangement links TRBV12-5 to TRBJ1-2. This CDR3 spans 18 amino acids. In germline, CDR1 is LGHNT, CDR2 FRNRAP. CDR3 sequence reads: CASGLVPPPEDSLYGYTF.

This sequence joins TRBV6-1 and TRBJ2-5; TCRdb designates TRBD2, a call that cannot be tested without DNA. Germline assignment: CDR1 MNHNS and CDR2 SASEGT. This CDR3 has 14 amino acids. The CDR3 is CASSPGTIKETQYF.

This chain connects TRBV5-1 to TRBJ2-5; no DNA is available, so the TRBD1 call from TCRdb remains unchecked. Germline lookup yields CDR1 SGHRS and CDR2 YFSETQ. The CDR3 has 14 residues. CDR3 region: CASRYQGAQETQYF.

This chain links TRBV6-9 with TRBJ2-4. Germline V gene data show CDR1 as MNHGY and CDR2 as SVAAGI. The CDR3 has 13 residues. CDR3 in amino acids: CASSIFGFNIQYF.

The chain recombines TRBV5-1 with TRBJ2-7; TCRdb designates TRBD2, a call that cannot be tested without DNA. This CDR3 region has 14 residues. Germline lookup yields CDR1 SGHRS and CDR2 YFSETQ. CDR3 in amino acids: CASRRRGSPYEQYF. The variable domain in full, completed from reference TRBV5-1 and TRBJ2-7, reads KAGVTQTPRYLIKTRGQQVTLSCSPISGHRSVSWYQQTPGQGLQFLFEYFSETQRNKGNFPGRFSGRQFSNSRSEMNVSTLELGDSALYLCASRRRGSPYEQYFGPGTRLTVT.

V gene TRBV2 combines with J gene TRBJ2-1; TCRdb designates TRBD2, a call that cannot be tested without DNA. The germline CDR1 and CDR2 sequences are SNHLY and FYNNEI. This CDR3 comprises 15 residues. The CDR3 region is CATGLAGGSYNEQFF.

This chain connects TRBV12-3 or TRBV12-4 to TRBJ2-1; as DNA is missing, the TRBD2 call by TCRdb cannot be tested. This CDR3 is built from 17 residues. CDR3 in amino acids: CASSLDYGLAGYNEQFF.

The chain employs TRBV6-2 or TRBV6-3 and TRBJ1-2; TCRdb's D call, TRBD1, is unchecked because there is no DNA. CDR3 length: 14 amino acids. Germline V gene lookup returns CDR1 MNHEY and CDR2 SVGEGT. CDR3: CASSYVIGGAGYTF.

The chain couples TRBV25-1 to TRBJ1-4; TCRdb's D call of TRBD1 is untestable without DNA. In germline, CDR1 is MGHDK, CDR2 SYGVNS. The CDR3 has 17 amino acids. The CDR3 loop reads CASSEEKSGRVNEKLFF.

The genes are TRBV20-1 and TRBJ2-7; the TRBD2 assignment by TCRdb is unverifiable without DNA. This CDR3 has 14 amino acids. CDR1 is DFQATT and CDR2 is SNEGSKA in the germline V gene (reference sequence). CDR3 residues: CSASLSGSVHEQYF.

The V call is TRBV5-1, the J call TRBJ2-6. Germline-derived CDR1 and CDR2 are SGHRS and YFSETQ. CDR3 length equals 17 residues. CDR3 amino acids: CASSLPSIGSGANVLTF.

CDR3 amino acids: CSAPQPSRSTYEQYF. The V call is TRBV20-1, the J call TRBJ2-7; TCRdb selects TRBD2, and the lack of DNA leaves this call unchecked. The CDR3 consists of 15 residues. Germline values: CDR1 DFQATT, CDR2 SNEGSKA (reference sequence).

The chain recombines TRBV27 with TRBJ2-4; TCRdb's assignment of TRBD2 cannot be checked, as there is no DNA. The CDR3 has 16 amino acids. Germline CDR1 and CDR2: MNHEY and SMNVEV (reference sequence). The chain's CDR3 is CASSLVGALAKNIQYF.

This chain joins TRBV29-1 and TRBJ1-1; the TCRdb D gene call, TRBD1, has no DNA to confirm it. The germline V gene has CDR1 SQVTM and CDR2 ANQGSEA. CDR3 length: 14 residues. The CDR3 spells CSATGGRQNTEAFF. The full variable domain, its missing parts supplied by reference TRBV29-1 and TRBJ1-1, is SAVISQKPSRDICQRGTSLTIQCQVDSQVTMMFWYRQQPGQSLTLIATANQGSEATYESGFVIDKFPISRPNLTFSTLTVSNMSPEDSSIYLCSATGGRQNTEAFFGQGTRLTVV.

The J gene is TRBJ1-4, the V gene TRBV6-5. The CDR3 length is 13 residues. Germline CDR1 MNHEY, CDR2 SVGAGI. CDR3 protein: CASSYERTGQLFF.

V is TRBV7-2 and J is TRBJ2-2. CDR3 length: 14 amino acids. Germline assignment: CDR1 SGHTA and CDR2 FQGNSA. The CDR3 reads CASSLSPDTGELFF.

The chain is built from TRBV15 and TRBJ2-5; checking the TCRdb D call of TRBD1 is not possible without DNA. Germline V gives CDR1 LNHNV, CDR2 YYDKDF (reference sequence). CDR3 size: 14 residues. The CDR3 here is CATSRWTAQETQYF.

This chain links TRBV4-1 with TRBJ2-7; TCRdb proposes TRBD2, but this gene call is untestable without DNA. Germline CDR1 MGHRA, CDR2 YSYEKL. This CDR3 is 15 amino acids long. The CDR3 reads CASSQSVVSSYEQYF.

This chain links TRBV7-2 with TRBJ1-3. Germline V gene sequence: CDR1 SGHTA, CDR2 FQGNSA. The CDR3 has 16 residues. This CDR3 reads CASSLVGTPSGNTIYF.

CDR3 residues: CASSPGKGQYF. V and J are TRBV12-3 or TRBV12-4 and TRBJ2-3; the D call from TCRdb, TRBD1, cannot be confirmed without DNA. There are 11 residues in the CDR3.

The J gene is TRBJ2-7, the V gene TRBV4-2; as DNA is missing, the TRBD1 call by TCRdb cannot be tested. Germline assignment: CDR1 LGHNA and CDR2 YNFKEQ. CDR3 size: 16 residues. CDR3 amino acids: CASSLAAGTGTYEQYF.

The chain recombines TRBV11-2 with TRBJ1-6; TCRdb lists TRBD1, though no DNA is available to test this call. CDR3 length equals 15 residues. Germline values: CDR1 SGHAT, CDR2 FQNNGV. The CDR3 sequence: CASSLEGQPNSPLHF.

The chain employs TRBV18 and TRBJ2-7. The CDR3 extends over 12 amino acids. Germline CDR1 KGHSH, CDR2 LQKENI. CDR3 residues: CASSLPKAEQYF.

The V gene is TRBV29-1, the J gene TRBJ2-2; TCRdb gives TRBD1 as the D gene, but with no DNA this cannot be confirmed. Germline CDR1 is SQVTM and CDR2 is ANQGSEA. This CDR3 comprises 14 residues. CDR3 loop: CSVEGPGRTGELFF.

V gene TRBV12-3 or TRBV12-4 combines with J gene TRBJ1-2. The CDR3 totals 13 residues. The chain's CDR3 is CASSSSWDYGYTF.

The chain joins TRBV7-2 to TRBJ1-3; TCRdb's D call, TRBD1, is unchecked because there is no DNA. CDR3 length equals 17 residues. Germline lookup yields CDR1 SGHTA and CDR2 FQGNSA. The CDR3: CASSPSGTVFSGNTIYF. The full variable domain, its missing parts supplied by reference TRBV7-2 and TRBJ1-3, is GAGVSQSPSNKVTEKGKDVELRCDPISGHTALYWYRQSLGQGLEFLIYFQGNSAPDKSGLPSDRFSAERTGGSVSTLTIQRTQQEDSAVYLCASSPSGTVFSGNTIYFGEGSWLTVV.

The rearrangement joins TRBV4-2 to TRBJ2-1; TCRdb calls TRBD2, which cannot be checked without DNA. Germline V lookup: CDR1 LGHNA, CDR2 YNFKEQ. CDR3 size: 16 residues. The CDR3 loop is CATSRGGRGAGNEQFF.

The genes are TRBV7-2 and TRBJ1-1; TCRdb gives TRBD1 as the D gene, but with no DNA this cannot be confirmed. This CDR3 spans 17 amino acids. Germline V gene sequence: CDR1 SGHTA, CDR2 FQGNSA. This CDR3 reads CASSLPRDRGVNTEAFF.

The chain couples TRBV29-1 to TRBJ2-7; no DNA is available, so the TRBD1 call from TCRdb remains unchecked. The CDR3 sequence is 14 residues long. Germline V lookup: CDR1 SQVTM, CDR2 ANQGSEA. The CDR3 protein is CSVGGGPVSYEQYF.